These T cell receptor beta chains were read from a single sample in a study of T cells after yellow fever vaccination. TCRdb reanalysed the 5' RACE reads using MiXCR and keeps one entry per CDR3 protein. In the table there are around 350,000 distinct CDR3 sequences, 11% of which are singletons. The sequenced sample was PBMCs, obtained on the day of the first yellow fever vaccination. The source of these receptors is a man between 18 and 29 years old who received the YFV17D yellow fever vaccine. The CDR3 runs from the conserved cysteine through the conserved F or W. A D gene is named only where the DNA matches it firmly. A clone size is listed for some rows: how often the clone was seen (once, few, many), or a class if it is expanded.

V	size	J	D	DNA	CDR3
TRBV4-1	few	TRBJ1-4	.	TGCGCCAGCAGCCAATTCCACCGGGACATCGATGAAAAACTGTTTTTT	CASSQFHRDIDEKLFF
TRBV6-1	many	TRBJ1-6	.	TGTGCCAGCACCCTCACTTCGGGAAATTCACCCCTCCACTTT	CASTLTSGNSPLHF
TRBV5-8	few	TRBJ2-4	.	TGTGCCAGCAGCCATCAGGGGTTAGCCAAAAACATTCAGTACTTC	CASSHQGLAKNIQYF
TRBV3-1	.	TRBJ1-2	.	TGTGCCAGCAGCCAAACCGGGACATTTAACTATGGCTACACCTTC	CASSQTGTFNYGYTF
TRBV7-2	.	TRBJ2-1	.	TGTGCCAGCAGCTTAGGGGGAAGCCAGAATGAGCAGTTCTTC	CASSLGGSQNEQFF
TRBV4-1	.	TRBJ2-1	.	TGCGCCAGCAGCAACCCGGGACGACAAGCCTACAATGAGCAGTTCTTC	CASSNPGRQAYNEQFF
TRBV9	.	TRBJ1-3	.	TGTGCCAGCAGCGTAGCCGGGACAAGTGGAAACACCATATATTTT	CASSVAGTSGNTIYF
TRBV4-1	.	TRBJ2-2	.	TGCGCCAGCAGCCTCACGACCGTGGGGGGGGAGCTGTTTTTT	CASSLTTVGGELFF
TRBV3-1	.	TRBJ2-7	.	TGTGCCAGCAGCCAAGGGGACGGCACCTACGAGCAGTACTTC	CASSQGDGTYEQYF
TRBV5-6	.	TRBJ2-2	TRBD1	TGTGCCAGCAGCTTGCTCGACAGGGGGCTGATGTTTTTT	CASSLLDRGLMFF
TRBV7-8	.	TRBJ2-5	TRBD2	TGTGCCAGCAGCTTAGCTGCTGGCGGGGGGCTGGAGACCCAGTACTTC	CASSLAAGGGLETQYF
TRBV12-3/TRBV12-4	few	TRBJ1-2	TRBD1	TGTGCCAGCAGTTCTGGGACAGCCATAATTGGGGGCTACACCTTC	CASSSGTAIIGGYTF
TRBV12-3/TRBV12-4	.	TRBJ1-5	.	TGTGCCAGCAGGTACCGAGCCGGAGATCAGCCCCAGCATTTT	CASRYRAGDQPQHF
TRBV4-3	few	TRBJ1-2	.	TGCGCCAGCAGCCAAGAGGATGGGTTGCTGGAAGGCTACACCTTC	CASSQEDGLLEGYTF
TRBV6-2/TRBV6-3	few	TRBJ1-1	.	TGTGCCAGCAAGAGGGCAGGGTTGGACACTGAAGCTTTCTTT	CASKRAGLDTEAFF
TRBV5-4	.	TRBJ2-7	.	TGTGCCAGCAGCTTGGAGGCTAGCCTTCACTACGAGCAGTACTTC	CASSLEASLHYEQYF
TRBV4-3	few	TRBJ1-4	.	TGCGCCAGCAGCCAAGACCCCGGGGGTGATGAAAAACTGTTTTTT	CASSQDPGGDEKLFF
TRBV12-3/TRBV12-4	few	TRBJ1-3	.	TGTGCCAGCAAGGTCCATGCTGGAAACACCATATATTTT	CASKVHAGNTIYF
TRBV4-3	few	TRBJ2-1	TRBD2	TGCGCCAGCAGCCAACAGATAGCGGGGGGGCATAATGAGCAGTTCTTC	CASSQQIAGGHNEQFF
TRBV7-2	few	TRBJ2-3	.	TGTGCCAGCAGCTTAGCGCAGGGCGGGACAGATACGCAGTATTTT	CASSLAQGGTDTQYF
TRBV20-1	.	TRBJ2-7	.	TGCAGTGCTAGTGGCGACTCCGATTACGAGCAGTACTTC	CSASGDSDYEQYF
TRBV7-2	.	TRBJ1-2	.	TGTGCCAGCAGCCACACAGAGAACTATGGCTACACCTTC	CASSHTENYGYTF
TRBV3-1	few	TRBJ2-3	.	TGTGCCAGCAGCCAAGCGGGAAGCACAGATACGCAGTATTTT	CASSQAGSTDTQYF
TRBV4-3	many	TRBJ2-3	TRBD2	TGCGCCAGCAGCGGGGCTAGCGGGGGCTCCCTGACAGATACGCAGTATTTT	CASSGASGGSLTDTQYF
TRBV5-1	.	TRBJ1-2	.	TGCGCCAGCAGCTGGACCGGGCCCGGTGACTACACCTTC	CASSWTGPGDYTF
TRBV10-1	.	TRBJ2-3	TRBD2	TGCGCCAGCAGTGAGGGGGTAGCGGGGCGCACAGATACGCAGTATTTT	CASSEGVAGRTDTQYF
TRBV5-4	many	TRBJ1-6	.	TGTGCCAGCAGCTTCGGTAATTCACCCCTCCACTTT	CASSFGNSPLHF
TRBV2	few	TRBJ1-4	TRBD1	TGTGCCAGCAGTAGGGACAGAAATGAAAAACTGTTTTTT	CASSRDRNEKLFF
TRBV7-2	.	TRBJ1-5	.	TGTGCCAGCAGCTTATGGGACGGAGGGGATCAGCCCCAGCATTTT	CASSLWDGGDQPQHF
TRBV20-1	.	TRBJ1-2	.	TGCAGTGCTAGCGGTCCAGGGTTTAACTATGGCTACACCTTC	CSASGPGFNYGYTF
TRBV7-9	few	TRBJ2-1	TRBD1	TGTGCCCCGGGGACAGGGTCGAATGAGCAGTTCTTC	CAPGTGSNEQFF
TRBV5-1	.	TRBJ2-1	TRBD2	TGCGCCAGCAGCTTGGCAGACGGGGGGATCGATAATGAGCAGTTCTTC	CASSLADGGIDNEQFF
TRBV5-1	few	TRBJ2-5	TRBD1	TGCGCCAGCAGCCCGGGACAGGGACGCCAAGAGACCCAGTACTTC	CASSPGQGRQETQYF
TRBV5-4	few	TRBJ2-1	TRBD1	TGTGCCAGCAGCTTTTCACCGGACAGGGATAACAATGAGCAGTTCTTC	CASSFSPDRDNNEQFF
TRBV20-1	.	TRBJ1-5	.	TGCAGTGGGGTAAAGGGGTCTTATAGCAATCAGCCCCAGCATTTT	CSGVKGSYSNQPQHF
TRBV12-3/TRBV12-4	few	TRBJ2-1	.	TGTGCCAGCAGTTTAATCCCAAGCAATGAGCAGTTCTTC	CASSLIPSNEQFF
TRBV7-8	few	TRBJ1-4	TRBD1	TGTGCCAGCAGCCCTGGACAGGTTGAGCCGTTTTTT	CASSPGQVEPFF
TRBV29-1	many	TRBJ2-5	.	TGCAGCGTTGAAGGGAGCGAAGAGACCCAGTACTTC	CSVEGSEETQYF
TRBV5-1	few	TRBJ2-7	.	TGCGCCAGCAGCTTGGTAGCAGCCTACGAGCAGTACTTC	CASSLVAAYEQYF
TRBV7-9	few	TRBJ1-5	.	TGTGCCAGCAGCTTAGGGGACGATAGCAATCAGCCCCAGCATTTT	CASSLGDDSNQPQHF
TRBV30	.	TRBJ2-6	.	TGTGCCTGGACAGGGCGGACTGGGGCCAACGTCCTGACTTTC	CAWTGRTGANVLTF
TRBV20-1	.	TRBJ2-3	TRBD1	TGCACCCTAGGACAGGGGGAAGATACGCAGTATTTT	CTLGQGEDTQYF
TRBV6-6	few	TRBJ1-1	.	TGTGCCAGCAGTTACGAGCGCGGTGAAGCTTTCTTT	CASSYERGEAFF
TRBV7-6	once	TRBJ1-5	.	TGTGCCAGCAGCTTAGCCCCGGGTTCGGACCGGCCCCAGCATTTT	CASSLAPGSDRPQHF
TRBV11-2	.	TRBJ2-1	TRBD2	TGTGCCAGCAGCTTAGATCCCACTAGCGGGGGTCTCTACAATGAGCAGTTCTTC	CASSLDPTSGGLYNEQFF
TRBV2	few	TRBJ2-7	.	TGTGCCAGCAGGTTCGGGGGAGTCCACGAGCAGTACTTC	CASRFGGVHEQYF
TRBV6-2/TRBV6-3	few	TRBJ2-7	TRBD1	TGTGCCAGCAGTCCCCTGGACAGGGGGTACGAGCAGTACTTC	CASSPLDRGYEQYF
TRBV18	few	TRBJ1-1	.	TGTGCCAGCTCACCAAGTCCCGGGAACACTGAAGCTTTCTTT	CASSPSPGNTEAFF
TRBV5-1	many	TRBJ2-3	TRBD2	TGCGCCAGCAGCCTTGGGACTAGCGGGTCCACAGATACGCAGTATTTT	CASSLGTSGSTDTQYF
TRBV12-3/TRBV12-4	few	TRBJ2-1	.	TGTGCCAGCAGTCCCACAGGGCGCGGTGAGCAGTTCTTC	CASSPTGRGEQFF
TRBV12-3/TRBV12-4	.	TRBJ2-3	.	TGTGCCAGCAGTTTAGTGGGGGGGCAAGATACGCAGTATTTT	CASSLVGGQDTQYF
TRBV5-1	few	TRBJ2-1	TRBD2	TGCGCCAGCAGCTTGGAGCTAGCGGGGGGAAGGGATGAGCAGTTCTTC	CASSLELAGGRDEQFF
TRBV12-3/TRBV12-4	.	TRBJ2-5	TRBD2	TGTGCCAGCAGTTTATCGCGGGGGGCACCTCAAGAGACCCAGTACTTC	CASSLSRGAPQETQYF
TRBV5-1	.	TRBJ1-1	TRBD1	TGCGCCAGCAGCTTTGACAGGGTAGAAGCTGAAGCTTTCTTT	CASSFDRVEAEAFF